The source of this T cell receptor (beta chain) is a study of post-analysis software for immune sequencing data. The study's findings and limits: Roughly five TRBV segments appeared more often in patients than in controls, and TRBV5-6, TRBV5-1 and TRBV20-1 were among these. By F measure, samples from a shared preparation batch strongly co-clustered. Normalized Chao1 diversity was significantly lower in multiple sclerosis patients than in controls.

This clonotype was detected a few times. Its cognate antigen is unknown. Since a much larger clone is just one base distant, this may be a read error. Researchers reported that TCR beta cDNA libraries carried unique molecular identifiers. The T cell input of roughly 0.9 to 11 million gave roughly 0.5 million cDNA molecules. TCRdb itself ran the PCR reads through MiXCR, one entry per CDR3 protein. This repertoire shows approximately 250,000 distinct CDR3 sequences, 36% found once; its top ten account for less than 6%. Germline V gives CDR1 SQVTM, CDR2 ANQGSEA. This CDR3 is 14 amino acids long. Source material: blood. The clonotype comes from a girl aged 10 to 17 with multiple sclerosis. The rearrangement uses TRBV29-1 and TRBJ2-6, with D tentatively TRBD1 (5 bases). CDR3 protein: CSVGDSSGANVRTF. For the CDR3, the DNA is TGCAGCGTTGGGGATTCCTCTGGGGCCAACGTCCGGACTTTC.